This T cell receptor (beta chain) was sequenced in a study of cytomegalovirus exposure and HLA in healthy donors. General study results and limits: Presence/absence analyses took donor sequencing depth as roughly uniform. No immune exposure information besides CMV serostatus was available.

Looked up from germline, CDR1 is PRHDT and CDR2 is FYEKMQ (reference sequence). J lost 4 bases, V lost 2 bases, and 3 bases had no gene match. CDR3 size: 14 residues. For this clone: Its antigen is currently unknown.

PCR used 60 Vbeta primers and 13 Jbeta primers. Sequencing used immunoSEQ multiplex PCR; TCRdb keeps in-frame clones, though not all of them. The sample yields about 150,000 clones, more than 70% seen once. The specimen sequenced was PBMCs. The chain links TRBV13 to TRBJ2-3; 7 nucleotides align to TRBD1. This receptor was identified in a man aged 35 to 55 in good health and CMV-seronegative. The DNA of the CDR3 is TGTGCCAGCAGCTTAAGACAGGGCCCAGATACGCAGTATTTT. Its protein is CASSLRQGPDTQYF.